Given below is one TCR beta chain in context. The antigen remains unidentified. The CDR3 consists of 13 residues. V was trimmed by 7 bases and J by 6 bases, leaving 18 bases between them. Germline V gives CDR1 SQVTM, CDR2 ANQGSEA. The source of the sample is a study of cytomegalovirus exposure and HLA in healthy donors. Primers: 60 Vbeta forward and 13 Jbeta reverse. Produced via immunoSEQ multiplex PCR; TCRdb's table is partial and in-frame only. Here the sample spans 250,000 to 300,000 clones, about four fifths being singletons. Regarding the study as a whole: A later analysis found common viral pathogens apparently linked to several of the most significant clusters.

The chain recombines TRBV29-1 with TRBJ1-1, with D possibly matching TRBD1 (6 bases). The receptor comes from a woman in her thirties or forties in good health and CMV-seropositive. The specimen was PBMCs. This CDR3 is CSAADRIGAEAFF. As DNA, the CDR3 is TGCAGCGCCGCTGACAGGATTGGGGCTGAAGCTTTCTTT.